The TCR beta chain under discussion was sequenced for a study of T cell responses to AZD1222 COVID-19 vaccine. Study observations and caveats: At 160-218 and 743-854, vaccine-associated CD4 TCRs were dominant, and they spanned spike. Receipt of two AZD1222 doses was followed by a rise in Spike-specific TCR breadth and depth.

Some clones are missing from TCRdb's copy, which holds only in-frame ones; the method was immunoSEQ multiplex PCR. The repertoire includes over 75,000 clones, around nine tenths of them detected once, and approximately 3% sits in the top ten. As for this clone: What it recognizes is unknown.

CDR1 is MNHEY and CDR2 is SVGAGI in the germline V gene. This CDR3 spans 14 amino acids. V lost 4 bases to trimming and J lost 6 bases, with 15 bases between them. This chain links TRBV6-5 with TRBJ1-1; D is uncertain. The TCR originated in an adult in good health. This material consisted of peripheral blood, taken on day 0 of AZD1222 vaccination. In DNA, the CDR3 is TGTGCCAGCAGTTCACCTCGAGGTCGCGCTGAAGCTTTCTTT. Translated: CASSSPRGRAEAFF.